This is a list of T cell receptor beta chains from one sample in a study of blood T cell repertoires in COVID-19. The table came from immunoSEQ multiplex PCR; TCRdb's copy has only in-frame clones and leaves some out. The sample records some 130,000 clones, 84% being singletons. Sequenced: PBMCs or T cells enriched from blood (not recorded which). Receptors were obtained from a middle-aged man with acute COVID-19. CDR3s include the opening cysteine and the closing phenylalanine or tryptophan. D genes are given only for firm matches. The size field is filled for only some rows; it gives once, few, many or a size class.

D gene: NA
CDR3 length: 12
clone size: NA
J gene: TRBJ1-2
V gene: TRBV30
CDR3 protein: CAWDGGNYGYTF
CDR3 DNA: TGTGCCTGGGACGGGGGAAACTATGGCTACACCTTC

D gene: TRBD1
CDR3 length: 16
clone size: NA
J gene: TRBJ1-6
V gene: TRBV5-4
CDR3 protein: CASSFMTGTFNSPLHF
CDR3 DNA: TGTGCCAGCAGTTTTATGACAGGGACCTTTAATTCACCCCTCCACTTT

D gene: NA
CDR3 length: 15
clone size: NA
J gene: TRBJ2-3
V gene: TRBV28
CDR3 protein: CASSLSPGRTDTQYF
CDR3 DNA: TGTGCCAGCAGCCTCAGTCCGGGAAGGACAGATACGCAGTATTTT

D gene: TRBD1
CDR3 length: 16
clone size: NA
J gene: TRBJ2-2
V gene: TRBV18
CDR3 protein: CASSPRTGFSTGELFF
CDR3 DNA: TGTGCCAGCTCACCGAGGACAGGGTTTTCCACCGGGGAGCTGTTTTTT

D gene: TRBD1
CDR3 length: 12
clone size: NA
J gene: TRBJ1-6
V gene: TRBV6-5
CDR3 protein: CASNTEDRALHF
CDR3 DNA: TGTGCCAGCAACACTGAGGACAGGGCTCTCCACTTT

D gene: TRBD2
CDR3 length: 15
clone size: NA
J gene: TRBJ2-1
V gene: TRBV9
CDR3 protein: CASSLTSGRGNEQFF
CDR3 DNA: TGTGCCAGTTCCTTGACTAGCGGGAGGGGGAATGAGCAGTTCTTC

D gene: TRBD2
CDR3 length: 15
clone size: NA
J gene: TRBJ2-7
V gene: TRBV6-5
CDR3 protein: CASSSLAGGRYEQYF
CDR3 DNA: TGTGCCAGCAGTTCCTTAGCGGGGGGACGATACGAGCAGTACTTC

D gene: NA
CDR3 length: 14
clone size: few
J gene: TRBJ1-1
V gene: TRBV5-1
CDR3 protein: CASSGGTQGTEAFF
CDR3 DNA: TGCGCCAGCAGCGGGGGGACGCAGGGCACTGAAGCTTTCTTT

D gene: NA
CDR3 length: 13
clone size: NA
J gene: TRBJ1-1
V gene: TRBV2
CDR3 protein: CAGKIGLIAEAFF
CDR3 DNA: TGTGCCGGAAAAATCGGACTAATCGCTGAAGCTTTCTTT

D gene: TRBD1
CDR3 length: 18
clone size: NA
J gene: TRBJ1-6
V gene: TRBV27
CDR3 protein: CASSLSPDTGAGDSPLHF
CDR3 DNA: TGTGCCAGCAGTTTATCTCCCGACACAGGGGCTGGAGATTCACCCCTCCACTTT

D gene: TRBD1
CDR3 length: 13
clone size: NA
J gene: TRBJ1-2
V gene: TRBV12-3/TRBV12-4
CDR3 protein: CASRKQDRYGYTF
CDR3 DNA: TGTGCCAGCAGAAAACAGGACAGGTATGGCTACACCTTC

D gene: NA
CDR3 length: 16
clone size: few
J gene: TRBJ1-4
V gene: TRBV4-2
CDR3 protein: CASSQDRGRENEKLFF
CDR3 DNA: TGTGCCAGCAGCCAAGATCGGGGACGGGAGAATGAAAAACTGTTTTTT

D gene: TRBD2
CDR3 length: 14
clone size: NA
J gene: TRBJ2-5
V gene: TRBV3-1/TRBV3-2
CDR3 protein: CASSRGLGKETQYF
CDR3 DNA: TGTGCCAGCAGCCGGGGACTAGGAAAGGAGACCCAGTACTTC

D gene: TRBD2
CDR3 length: 15
clone size: once
J gene: TRBJ2-3
V gene: TRBV9
CDR3 protein: CASSLTSASTDTQYF
CDR3 DNA: TGTGCCAGCAGCTTGACTAGCGCTAGCACAGATACGCAGTATTTT

D gene: TRBD2
CDR3 length: 15
clone size: NA
J gene: TRBJ2-7
V gene: TRBV7-8
CDR3 protein: CASSLAETSVGEQYF
CDR3 DNA: TGTGCCAGCAGCTTAGCGGAGACTAGCGTAGGGGAGCAGTACTTC

D gene: TRBD2
CDR3 length: 14
clone size: NA
J gene: TRBJ2-7
V gene: TRBV6-5
CDR3 protein: CASSRLAETYEQYF
CDR3 DNA: TGTGCCAGCAGCCGACTAGCGGAAACCTACGAGCAGTACTTC

D gene: NA
CDR3 length: 16
clone size: NA
J gene: TRBJ2-1
V gene: TRBV7-6
CDR3 protein: CASSLGPPGTYNEQFF
CDR3 DNA: TGTGCCAGCAGCTTAGGCCCGCCGGGTACCTACAATGAGCAGTTCTTC

D gene: TRBD1
CDR3 length: 15
clone size: NA
J gene: TRBJ1-5
V gene: TRBV5-1
CDR3 protein: CASSAQGDSNQPQHF
CDR3 DNA: TGCGCCAGCAGCGCACAGGGGGATAGCAATCAGCCCCAGCATTTT

D gene: NA
CDR3 length: 12
clone size: NA
J gene: TRBJ2-1
V gene: TRBV28
CDR3 protein: CASTQGRNEQFF
CDR3 DNA: TGTGCCAGCACCCAGGGCCGGAATGAGCAGTTCTTC

D gene: TRBD2
CDR3 length: 15
clone size: NA
J gene: TRBJ2-7
V gene: TRBV14
CDR3 protein: CASSQGAGGSYEQYF
CDR3 DNA: TGTGCCAGCAGCCAGGGAGCGGGAGGTTCCTACGAGCAGTACTTC

D gene: TRBD2
CDR3 length: 15
clone size: many
J gene: TRBJ2-7
V gene: TRBV7-2
CDR3 protein: CASSVTSGGRGEQYF
CDR3 DNA: TGTGCCAGCAGCGTAACTAGCGGGGGCCGTGGCGAGCAGTACTTC

D gene: TRBD2
CDR3 length: 15
clone size: NA
J gene: TRBJ2-7
V gene: TRBV5-1
CDR3 protein: CASSFWTSGTYEQYF
CDR3 DNA: TGCGCCAGCAGCTTCTGGACTAGCGGAACCTACGAGCAGTACTTC

D gene: NA
CDR3 length: 14
clone size: few
J gene: TRBJ2-7
V gene: TRBV5-6
CDR3 protein: CASSSGDGYYEQYF
CDR3 DNA: TGTGCCAGCAGCTCGGGGGACGGGTACTACGAGCAGTACTTC

D gene: NA
CDR3 length: 11
clone size: NA
J gene: TRBJ1-1
V gene: TRBV11-1
CDR3 protein: CASSKQVEAFF
CDR3 DNA: TGTGCCAGCAGCAAACAGGTTGAAGCTTTCTTT

D gene: NA
CDR3 length: 16
clone size: once
J gene: TRBJ1-2
V gene: TRBV7-9
CDR3 protein: CASSGEGIGSNYGYTF
CDR3 DNA: TGTGCCAGCAGCGGAGAGGGAATCGGCTCTAACTATGGCTACACCTTC

D gene: TRBD1
CDR3 length: 14
clone size: NA
J gene: TRBJ2-1
V gene: TRBV3-1/TRBV3-2
CDR3 protein: CASSLRQGGDEQFF
CDR3 DNA: TGTGCCAGCAGCTTACGACAGGGGGGGGATGAGCAGTTCTTC

D gene: NA
CDR3 length: 16
clone size: NA
J gene: TRBJ1-5
V gene: TRBV19
CDR3 protein: CASSMLGGYSNQPQHF
CDR3 DNA: TGTGCCAGTAGTATGCTTGGGGGGTATAGCAATCAGCCCCAGCATTTT

D gene: TRBD1
CDR3 length: 16
clone size: NA
J gene: TRBJ1-5
V gene: TRBV2
CDR3 protein: CASSEVFRGANQPQHF
CDR3 DNA: TGTGCCAGCAGTGAGGTCTTCAGGGGGGCGAATCAGCCCCAGCATTTT

D gene: TRBD1
CDR3 length: 16
clone size: NA
J gene: TRBJ1-6
V gene: TRBV19
CDR3 protein: CASSIRTDRGDSPLHF
CDR3 DNA: TGTGCCAGTAGTATAAGGACGGACAGGGGGGATTCACCCCTCCACTTT

D gene: TRBD1
CDR3 length: 16
clone size: NA
J gene: TRBJ2-3
V gene: TRBV4-1
CDR3 protein: CASSQDRGQGTDTQYF
CDR3 DNA: TGCGCCAGCAGCCAAGATCGGGGACAGGGAACAGATACGCAGTATTTT

D gene: NA
CDR3 length: 14
clone size: NA
J gene: TRBJ2-4
V gene: TRBV7-2
CDR3 protein: CASSSTVGKNIQYF
CDR3 DNA: TGTGCCAGCAGCTCGACAGTGGGCAAAAACATTCAGTACTTC

D gene: TRBD1
CDR3 length: 15
clone size: NA
J gene: TRBJ1-6
V gene: TRBV3-1/TRBV3-2
CDR3 protein: CASSSGTVGNSPLHF
CDR3 DNA: TGTGCCAGCAGCTCAGGGACAGTAGGTAATTCACCCCTCCACTTT

D gene: NA
CDR3 length: 14
clone size: NA
J gene: TRBJ1-5
V gene: TRBV27
CDR3 protein: CATRSGVGNQPQHF
CDR3 DNA: TGTGCCACCAGATCGGGGGTGGGCAATCAGCCCCAGCATTTT

D gene: NA
CDR3 length: 13
clone size: NA
J gene: TRBJ1-2
V gene: TRBV6-5
CDR3 protein: CASSYSDSYGYTF
CDR3 DNA: TGTGCCAGCAGTTACTCGGACAGCTATGGCTACACCTTC

D gene: TRBD2
CDR3 length: 16
clone size: NA
J gene: TRBJ2-2
V gene: TRBV3-1/TRBV3-2
CDR3 protein: CASSQDGSGGTGELFF
CDR3 DNA: TGTGCCAGCAGCCAAGATGGGAGCGGGGGAACCGGGGAGCTGTTTTTT

D gene: NA
CDR3 length: 16
clone size: NA
J gene: TRBJ2-5
V gene: TRBV5-5
CDR3 protein: CASSLVTGEGQETQYF
CDR3 DNA: TGTGCCAGCAGCTTGGTGACAGGGGAGGGCCAAGAGACCCAGTACTTC

D gene: TRBD1
CDR3 length: 15
clone size: few
J gene: TRBJ1-2
V gene: TRBV15
CDR3 protein: CATSSQTGGGYGYTF
CDR3 DNA: TGTGCCACCAGCAGTCAGACAGGGGGCGGCTATGGCTACACCTTC

D gene: NA
CDR3 length: 15
clone size: few
J gene: TRBJ2-6
V gene: TRBV5-1
CDR3 protein: CASSPFFSGANVLTF
CDR3 DNA: TGCGCCAGCAGCCCTTTTTTCTCTGGGGCCAACGTCCTGACTTTC

D gene: TRBD2
CDR3 length: 15
clone size: NA
J gene: TRBJ2-3
V gene: TRBV5-1
CDR3 protein: CASSLTGGPWDTQYF
CDR3 DNA: TGCGCCAGCAGCTTAACGGGAGGGCCTTGGGATACGCAGTATTTT

D gene: NA
CDR3 length: 11
clone size: NA
J gene: TRBJ1-2
V gene: TRBV28
CDR3 protein: CASTSNYGYTF
CDR3 DNA: TGTGCCAGCACGTCCAACTATGGCTACACCTTC

D gene: TRBD1
CDR3 length: 13
clone size: NA
J gene: TRBJ1-4
V gene: TRBV25-1
CDR3 protein: CASTQTGWEKLFF
CDR3 DNA: TGTGCCAGCACCCAGACAGGGTGGGAAAAACTGTTTTTT

D gene: TRBD1
CDR3 length: 14
clone size: NA
J gene: TRBJ1-1
V gene: TRBV19
CDR3 protein: CASSINRGTTEAFF
CDR3 DNA: TGTGCCAGTAGTATAAACAGGGGTACCACTGAAGCTTTCTTT

D gene: TRBD2
CDR3 length: 17
clone size: NA
J gene: TRBJ2-3
V gene: TRBV6-1
CDR3 protein: CASSEGVTSGGTDTQYF
CDR3 DNA: TGTGCCAGCAGTGAAGGTGTGACTAGCGGGGGGACAGATACGCAGTATTTT

D gene: NA
CDR3 length: 15
clone size: NA
J gene: TRBJ1-2
V gene: TRBV6-5
CDR3 protein: CASSYSGGQGYGYTF
CDR3 DNA: TGTGCCAGCAGTTACTCCGGGGGGCAGGGCTATGGCTACACCTTC

D gene: TRBD2
CDR3 length: 19
clone size: NA
J gene: TRBJ2-1
V gene: TRBV3-1/TRBV3-2
CDR3 protein: CASSQLPSGRVYRDNEQFF
CDR3 DNA: TGTGCCAGCAGCCAGCTACCTAGCGGGAGGGTATATAGGGACAATGAGCAGTTCTTC

D gene: NA
CDR3 length: 13
clone size: NA
J gene: TRBJ1-5
V gene: TRBV12-5
CDR3 protein: CASDQGPNQPQHF
CDR3 DNA: TGTGCTAGTGATCAGGGTCCTAATCAGCCCCAGCATTTT

D gene: NA
CDR3 length: 16
clone size: NA
J gene: TRBJ1-2
V gene: TRBV6-5
CDR3 protein: CASSSLDSIINYGYTF
CDR3 DNA: TGTGCCAGCAGTTCCCTGGACAGTATTATTAACTATGGCTACACCTTC

D gene: TRBD2
CDR3 length: 15
clone size: NA
J gene: TRBJ2-5
V gene: TRBV5-4
CDR3 protein: CASSSQTSGQETQYF
CDR3 DNA: TGTGCCAGCAGCTCTCAAACTAGCGGCCAAGAGACCCAGTACTTC

D gene: NA
CDR3 length: 14
clone size: NA
J gene: TRBJ2-6
V gene: TRBV28
CDR3 protein: CASGGYDGANVLTF
CDR3 DNA: TGTGCCAGTGGGGGGTACGACGGAGCCAACGTCCTGACTTTC

D gene: TRBD2
CDR3 length: 16
clone size: NA
J gene: TRBJ2-7
V gene: TRBV7-9
CDR3 protein: CASSPGDGREFYEQYF
CDR3 DNA: TGTGCCAGCAGCCCGGGTGATGGGCGGGAGTTCTACGAGCAGTACTTC

D gene: NA
CDR3 length: 14
clone size: NA
J gene: TRBJ1-2
V gene: TRBV7-3
CDR3 protein: CASSLTGGKHGYTF
CDR3 DNA: TGTGCCAGCAGCTTAACGGGAGGGAAGCATGGCTACACCTTC

D gene: TRBD2
CDR3 length: 16
clone size: NA
J gene: TRBJ2-7
V gene: TRBV9
CDR3 protein: CASSVEGTSGAYEQYF
CDR3 DNA: TGTGCCAGCAGCGTAGAGGGGACTAGCGGGGCCTACGAGCAGTACTTC

D gene: TRBD2
CDR3 length: 14
clone size: few
J gene: TRBJ2-1
V gene: TRBV9
CDR3 protein: CASSADLAARGQFF
CDR3 DNA: TGTGCCAGCAGCGCAGACCTAGCGGCCCGGGGGCAGTTCTTC

D gene: NA
CDR3 length: 13
clone size: once
J gene: TRBJ2-7
V gene: TRBV6-5
CDR3 protein: CATRDSLFYEQYF
CDR3 DNA: TGTGCCACCCGAGATTCCTTGTTCTACGAGCAGTACTTC

D gene: NA
CDR3 length: 14
clone size: few
J gene: TRBJ1-1
V gene: TRBV5-4
CDR3 protein: CASSLVGGNTEAFF
CDR3 DNA: TGTGCCAGCAGCTTGGTGGGGGGGAACACTGAAGCTTTCTTT